One sample yielded the 31 T cell receptor beta chains listed below, sequenced in a study of T-cell reconstitution after alpha-beta-depleted transplantation in children. Using unique molecular identifiers, the investigators prepared the TCRbeta library. Via MiXCR, TCRdb re-called the PCR reads, giving one row per CDR3 protein. The table has about 480,000 distinct CDR3 sequences, about an eighth seen once. Specimen: PBMCs from the stem cell graft donor, collected from the stem cell graft. Receptors were obtained from a human donor who donated a stem cell graft to a child with combined immunodeficiency.

In this sample, this clonotype turned up a few times. This chain uses TRBV7-8 with TRBJ2-1; D gene unclear. V shed 4 bases and J shed 7 bases, with 14 bases lying between them. The CDR3 is 14 amino acids. Looked up from germline, CDR1 is SGHVS and CDR2 is FQNEAQ. Here the CDR3 reads CASSYKVSGNEQFF. The CDR3, as DNA: TGTGCCAGCAGCTATAAAGTTAGTGGGAATGAGCAGTTCTTC.

This clonotype was found many times. The chain couples TRBV12-3 or TRBV12-4 to TRBJ2-7, with D perhaps matching TRBD1 (5 bases). Trimming shortened V by 3 bases and J by 4 bases, and 16 bases separated the two germline ends. The CDR3 is 15 amino acids. The CDR3 sequence: CASSFLWQGDYEQYF. DNA of the CDR3: TGTGCCAGCAGTTTTCTTTGGCAGGGCGATTACGAGCAGTACTTC.

The genes are TRBV6-6 and TRBJ2-7; TRBD1 is a possible D gene (6 bases). The V end was cut by 4 bases, the J end by 6 bases, with 13 bases between. There are 13 residues in the CDR3. Germline values: CDR1 MNHNY, CDR2 SVGAGI (reference sequence). The CDR3 region has the DNA TGTGCCAGCAGTTGGGACATCTCCGTCGAGCAGTACTTC. This encodes CASSWDISVEQYF.

The rearrangement links TRBV12-3 or TRBV12-4 to TRBJ2-1; no definite D call. Trimming removed 0 bases at V and 6 bases at J, with 9 bases between. The length of the CDR3 is 14 residues. For the CDR3, the DNA is TGTGCCAGCAGTTTAGCAATCGACGGCAATGAGCAGTTCTTC. Protein product: CASSLAIDGNEQFF.

This clonotype turned up a few times. The V gene is TRBV5-1, the J gene TRBJ2-5; 13 bases match TRBD2. This CDR3 spans 16 amino acids. V trimming: 5 bases; J trimming: 5 bases; junction bases outside the gene matches: 9. The germline CDR1 and CDR2 sequences are SGHRS and YFSETQ. CDR3 sequence (DNA): TGCGCCAGCAGATCAGGACTAGCGGGGGACGGGGAGACCCAGTACTTC. Translation: CASRSGLAGDGETQYF.

In regard to this clonotype: A much larger clone differs from this one at a single base, so this may be a read error. The rearrangement links TRBV29-1 to TRBJ1-1; a possible D gene is TRBD1 (5 bases). Germline V gene lookup returns CDR1 SQVTM and CDR2 ANQGSEA. V was shortened by 7 bases and J by 9 bases, with 21 bases between the two germline ends. The CDR3 covers 13 residues. CDR3 nucleotides: TGCAGCGGCACGCCGCAGGGAGGAGACCAAGCTTTCTTT. Its protein is CSGTPQGGDQAFF.

V and J are TRBV5-1 and TRBJ2-1; D unclear. Germline values: CDR1 SGHRS, CDR2 YFSETQ. The CDR3 contains 14 residues. The V and J ends lost 7 bases and 4 bases respectively, with 15 bases between them. CDR3 sequence: CASAPAATYNEQFF. Here the CDR3 DNA reads TGCGCCAGCGCTCCGGCAGCGACTTACAATGAGCAGTTCTTC.

The V call is TRBV24-1, the J call TRBJ1-1, with D maybe TRBD1 (5 bases). The CDR3 totals 14 residues. Germline V lookup: CDR1 KGHDR, CDR2 SFDVKD. Trimming took 7 bases from V and 0 from J, leaving 11 bases between them. CDR3 sequence (DNA): TGTGCCACCAGGGGGGGAGGTATGAACACTGAAGCTTTCTTT. Encoded protein: CATRGGGMNTEAFF.

This clonotype was counted between two and nine times. The chain carries TRBV29-1 and TRBJ2-6, with D maybe TRBD1 (6 bases). This CDR3 has 15 residues. Per the germline V gene, CDR1 is SQVTM and CDR2 is ANQGSEA. The V end was cut by 6 bases, the J end by 2 bases, with 14 bases between. CDR3 sequence (DNA): TGCAGCGTGGCCGACTGGACAGCTGGGGCCAACGTCCTGACTTTC. It codes for CSVADWTAGANVLTF.

As regards this clonotype: This is likely a read error, given that the CDR3 carries no conserved phenylalanine or tryptophan at its end. The J gene is TRBJ2-7, the V gene TRBV30, with D tentatively TRBD1 (5 bases). V was trimmed by 5 bases and J by 3 bases, leaving 11 bases between them. Germline CDR1 reads GTSNPN; CDR2 reads SVGIG (reference sequence). The CDR3 spans 12 residues. In DNA, the CDR3 is TGTGCCTGGGATACTACAGGCTACGAGCAGTACTAC. Protein product: CAWDTTGYEQYY.

This clonotype was observed a few times. The chain uses TRBV24-1 and TRBJ2-1; tentatively, D is TRBD1 (5 bases). Germline loops: CDR1 KGHDR, CDR2 SFDVKD. The CDR3 consists of 16 residues. Deletions cut 2 bases from V and 0 bases from J, with 10 bases between. CDR3 protein: CATSDSQALSYNEQFF. In DNA form, the CDR3 reads TGTGCCACCAGTGATTCACAGGCCCTCTCCTACAATGAGCAGTTCTTC.

There are many counts of this clonotype. The chain is built from TRBV19 and TRBJ1-5; D uncertain. Germline V gives CDR1 LNHDA, CDR2 SQIVND (reference sequence). The CDR3 contains 13 residues. With 3 bases removed from V and 2 bases from J, the gap between germline ends came to 5 bases. CDR3 in DNA: TGTGCCAGTAGTATGTGGGGCAATCAGCCCCAGCATTTT. It codes for CASSMWGNQPQHF.

The chain recombines TRBV14 with TRBJ2-5; D is undetermined. Germline CDR1 reads SGHDN; CDR2 reads FVKESK. Between the trimmed V and J ends, which lost 0 bases and 5 bases, there was a span of 10 bases. The CDR3 sequence is 14 residues long. The CDR3 region is CASSQDIGWETQYF. CDR3 bases: TGTGCCAGCAGCCAAGATATAGGGTGGGAGACCCAGTACTTC.

This clonotype appeared a single time. The chain joins TRBV7-3 to TRBJ2-3; maybe TRBD1 (6 bases). V was clipped by 4 bases and J by 3 bases, with 17 bases between them. Germline V CDR1 and CDR2: SGHTA, FQGTGA. CDR3 length: 16 residues. CDR3 region: CASSSGQNRLTDTQYF. For the CDR3, the DNA is TGTGCCAGCAGCTCCGGACAGAATCGCTTAACAGATACGCAGTATTTT.

The J gene is TRBJ2-5, the V gene TRBV15; 13 bases are shared with TRBD2. Germline V lookup: CDR1 LNHNV, CDR2 YYDKDF (reference sequence). The junction had 11 bases not matched to a gene; V was cut back by 1 base and J by 0 bases. The CDR3 has 20 amino acids. In DNA, the CDR3 is TGTGCCACCAGCAGAGTCCAGGGACTAGCGGGAAGACCGTACCAAGAGACCCAGTACTTC. As protein: CATSRVQGLAGRPYQETQYF.

This clonotype appeared many times. The chain joins TRBV27 to TRBJ2-5; 14 nucleotides line up with TRBD2. CDR1 and CDR2 from the germline V gene are MNHEY and SMNVEV (reference sequence). The length of the CDR3 is 15 residues. The trim removed 8 bases at V and 1 base at J, leaving 3 bases unmatched. This CDR3 is CASRTSGGPQETQYF. Written as DNA, the CDR3 is TGTGCCAGCCGGACTAGCGGGGGGCCCCAAGAGACCCAGTACTTC.

This clonotype was seen a few times. The V gene is TRBV19, the J gene TRBJ2-7, with a weak D call TRBD1 (6 bases). CDR1 is LNHDA and CDR2 is SQIVND in the germline V gene (reference sequence). Trimming pared 4 bases from V and 4 bases from J, leaving 14 bases between. The length of the CDR3 is 14 residues. Here the CDR3 reads CASSKSGTPYEQYF. The CDR3, as DNA: TGTGCCAGTAGTAAATCCGGGACACCTTACGAGCAGTACTTC.

In this sample, this clonotype turned up many times. The CDR3 coding sequence is TGTGCCAGCAGCGTATACGTTCAGGGATCTGGAAACACCATATATTTT. Its translation: CASSVYVQGSGNTIYF. The chain uses TRBV9 and TRBJ1-3; maybe TRBD1 (5 bases). Germline CDR1 and CDR2: SGDLS and YYNGEE. The CDR3 length is 16 residues. V lost 1 base and J lost 1, with 12 bases in between.

V and J are TRBV27 and TRBJ1-1, with a possible D match to TRBD1 (5 bases). The CDR3 has 15 residues. Germline CDR1 MNHEY, CDR2 SMNVEV (reference sequence). Trimming took 2 bases from V and 4 from J, leaving 14 bases between them. The CDR3 DNA sequence: TGTGCCAGCAGTTTAAGGTATCAGGGAGCCACTGAAGCTTTCTTT. This sequence encodes CASSLRYQGATEAFF.

This clonotype was detected ten times or more. The chain recombines TRBV9 with TRBJ2-3; 9 nucleotides line up with TRBD2. The trim removed 2 bases at V and 4 bases at J, leaving 2 bases unmatched. Germline CDR1 is SGDLS and CDR2 is YYNGEE. This CDR3 has 14 amino acids. DNA for the CDR3: TGTGCCAGCAGCGTTAGCGGGGGCCCAGATACGCAGTATTTT. Residues: CASSVSGGPDTQYF.

This clonotype was counted between two and nine times. The chain combines TRBV5-4 with TRBJ2-3; D tentatively reads TRBD1 or TRBD2 (5 bases each). The CDR3 extends over 19 amino acids. V lost 3 bases and J 1 base, leaving 24 bases between the germline ends. Germline-derived CDR1 and CDR2 are SGHNT and YYREEE (reference sequence). The CDR3 region is CASSWSIGWPRGGTDTQYF. CDR3 bases: TGTGCCAGCAGCTGGAGTATCGGATGGCCTCGAGGGGGCACAGATACGCAGTATTTT.

This clonotype was detected only a few times. An end of the junction does not agree with germline; a read error may underlie this. The rearrangement uses TRBV7-7 and TRBJ2-5; D is ambiguous. The germline gives CDR1 SSHAT, CDR2 FNYEAQ (reference sequence). The CDR3 sequence is 15 residues long. Here the CDR3 reads CASSLGRGHAETQYF. The CDR3 DNA reads as TGTGCTAGCAGCTTGGGCAGAGGCCACGCAGAGACCCAGTACTTC.

This clonotype has more than one count but fewer than ten. CDR3: CASSPRAGLGETQYF. The CDR3 DNA sequence: TGTGCCAGCAGCCCTCGGGCAGGGTTGGGAGAGACCCAGTACTTC. The rearrangement links TRBV11-3 to TRBJ2-5, with a tentative D call TRBD1 (5 bases). Germline values: CDR1 SGHNT, CDR2 YENEEA. Trimming shortened V by 5 bases and J by 4 bases, and 17 bases separated the two germline ends. There are 15 residues in the CDR3.

The chain has TRBV21-1 and TRBJ2-6; the DNA was not used to check the table's D call, TRBD1. TRBV21-1 is reported as a pseudogene. CDR3 size: 16 residues. The CDR3 DNA sequence: TGTGCCAGCAGCAGCCTACAGGGTCCGGGGGCCAACGTCCTGACTTTC. Translation gives CASSSLQGPGANVLTF.

This clonotype was detected many times. This sequence joins TRBV24-1 and TRBJ2-5; TRBD2 aligns across 11 bases. The V and J ends lost 4 bases and 1 base, in that order; junction bases with no gene match: 4. This CDR3 contains 16 residues. From germline, CDR1 is KGHDR and CDR2 SFDVKD. Here the CDR3 DNA reads TGTGCCACCAGTGAAACCGGGACTAGCGGCCAAGAGACCCAGTACTTC. Its translation: CATSETGTSGQETQYF.

In its sample, this clonotype was seen many times. The chain carries TRBV4-3 and TRBJ1-3, with D unclear. Trimming pared 1 base from V and 0 bases from J, leaving 7 bases between. Germline V lookup: CDR1 LGHNA, CDR2 YSLEER. CDR3 size: 15 residues. The CDR3 is CASSQAGASGNTIYF. In nucleotides, the CDR3 is TGCGCCAGCAGCCAAGCAGGTGCCTCTGGAAACACCATATATTTT.

The chain combines TRBV4-3 with TRBJ2-1, with 14 bases that match TRBD2. The germline V gene encodes CDR1 LGHNA and CDR2 YSLEER. J lost 9 bases, V lost 5 bases, and 6 bases had no gene match. This CDR3 is built from 15 residues. CDR3 region: CASSARLAGGPEQFF. DNA for the CDR3: TGCGCCAGCAGCGCGAGACTAGCGGGAGGGCCTGAGCAGTTCTTC.

This clonotype was observed at least ten times. The rearrangement joins TRBV12-3 or TRBV12-4 to TRBJ2-7, with D possibly TRBD2 on 5 matching bases. The CDR3 extends over 12 amino acids. V dropped 7 bases and J dropped 7 bases, with 14 bases sitting between them. CDR3 DNA: TGTGCCAGCAAACTCGGGGAGAGGGAGCAGTACTTC. As protein: CASKLGEREQYF.

This clonotype was counted ten times or more. This chain connects TRBV4-2 to TRBJ2-7, with 8 bases matching TRBD2. Trimming at V came to 0 bases and at J to 2 bases, leaving 3 bases not matched to a gene. The germline V gene encodes CDR1 LGHNA and CDR2 YNFKEQ. The CDR3 is 15 residues long. The CDR3 spells CASSQDRGGAYEQYF. The CDR3 nucleotides read TGTGCCAGCAGCCAAGATCGGGGGGGGGCCTACGAGCAGTACTTC.

This chain connects TRBV27 to TRBJ2-7, with 8 bases lining up with TRBD1. J was trimmed by 1 base and V by 6 bases; bases with no gene match: 2. The germline gives CDR1 MNHEY, CDR2 SMNVEV (reference sequence). This CDR3 spans 13 amino acids. CDR3 DNA: TGTGCCAGCAGGGACAGGGAGTCCTACGAGCAGTACTTC. This gives the protein CASRDRESYEQYF.

Regarding this clonotype: A junction boundary mismatches the germline segment, possibly from a read error. The V and J genes are TRBV29-1 and TRBJ2-3; TRBD2 matches 8 bases. CDR3 size: 15 residues. Germline V gene data show CDR1 as SQVTM and CDR2 as ANQGSEA. In DNA form, the CDR3 reads TGCAGCGTTGGTAAAGCGGGAGTGCGAACAGATAAGCAGTATTTT. Its translation is CSVGKAGVRTDKQYF.